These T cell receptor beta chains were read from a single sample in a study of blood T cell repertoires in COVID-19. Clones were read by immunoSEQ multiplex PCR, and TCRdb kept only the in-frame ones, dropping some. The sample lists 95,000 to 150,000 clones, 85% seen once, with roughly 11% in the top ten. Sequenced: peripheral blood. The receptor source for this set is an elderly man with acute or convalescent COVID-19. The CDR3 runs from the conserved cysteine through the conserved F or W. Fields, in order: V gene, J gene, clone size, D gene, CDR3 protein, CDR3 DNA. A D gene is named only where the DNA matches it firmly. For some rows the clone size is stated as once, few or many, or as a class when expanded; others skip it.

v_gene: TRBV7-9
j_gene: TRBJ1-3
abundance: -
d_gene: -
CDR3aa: CASDTNTGRSGNTIYF
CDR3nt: TGTGCCAGCGACACGAATACAGGCCGCTCTGGAAACACCATATATTTT

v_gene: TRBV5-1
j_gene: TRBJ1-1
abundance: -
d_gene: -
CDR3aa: CASSSLSRSTTEAFF
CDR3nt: TGCGCCAGCAGCTCCCTTTCTAGGAGTACTACCGAAGCTTTCTTT

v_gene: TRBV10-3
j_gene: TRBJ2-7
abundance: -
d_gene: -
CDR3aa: CAIESRGGEQYF
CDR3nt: TGTGCCATCGAATCGAGGGGAGGCGAGCAGTACTTC

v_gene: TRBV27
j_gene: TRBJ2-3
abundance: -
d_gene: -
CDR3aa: CASRSRGIRADTQYF
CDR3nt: TGTGCCAGCAGGTCAAGGGGAATACGGGCAGATACGCAGTATTTT

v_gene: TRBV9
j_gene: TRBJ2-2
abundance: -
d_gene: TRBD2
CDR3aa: CASSVAAGGSYTGELFF
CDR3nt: TGTGCCAGCAGCGTCGCAGCGGGAGGCTCTTACACCGGGGAGCTGTTTTTT

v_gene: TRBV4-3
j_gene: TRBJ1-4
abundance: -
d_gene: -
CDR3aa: CASSQDRAGRGEKLFF
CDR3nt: TGCGCCAGCAGCCAAGATCGGGCCGGGCGGGGGGAAAAACTGTTTTTT

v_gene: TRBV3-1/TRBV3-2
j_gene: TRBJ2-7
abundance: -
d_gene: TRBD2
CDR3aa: CASSQGQGRLAGVREQYF
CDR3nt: TGTGCCAGCAGCCAGGGACAGGGGAGACTAGCGGGAGTAAGGGAGCAGTACTTC

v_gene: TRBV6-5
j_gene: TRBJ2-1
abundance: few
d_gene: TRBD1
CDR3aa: CASNTGQGMNEQFF
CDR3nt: TGTGCCAGCAATACGGGACAGGGGATGAATGAGCAGTTCTTC

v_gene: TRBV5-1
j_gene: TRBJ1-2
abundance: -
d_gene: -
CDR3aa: CASSSDSLSYTF
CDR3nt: TGCGCCAGCAGCTCGGACTCCTTGAGCTACACCTTC

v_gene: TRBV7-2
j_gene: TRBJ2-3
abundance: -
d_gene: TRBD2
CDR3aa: CASARGGSSTDTQYF
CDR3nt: TGTGCCAGCGCTCGGGGGGGCTCTAGCACAGATACGCAGTATTTT

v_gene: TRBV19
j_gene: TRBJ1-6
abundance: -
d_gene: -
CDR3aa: CASIHGPLSHSYNSPLHF
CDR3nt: TGTGCCAGTATTCACGGCCCATTATCCCACAGCTATAATTCACCCCTCCACTTT

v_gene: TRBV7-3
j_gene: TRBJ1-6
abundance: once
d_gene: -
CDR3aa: CASSDSLDSPLHF
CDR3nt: TGTGCCAGCAGCGACAGTCTGGACTCACCCCTCCACTTT

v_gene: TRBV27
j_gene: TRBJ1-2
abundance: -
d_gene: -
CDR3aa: CASSELRGLGAHGYTF
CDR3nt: TGTGCCAGCAGCGAGCTACGTGGGCTGGGGGCCCATGGCTACACCTTC

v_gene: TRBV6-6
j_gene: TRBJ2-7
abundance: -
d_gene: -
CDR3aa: CASSTGDEQYF
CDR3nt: TGTGCCAGCAGTACAGGCGACGAGCAGTACTTC

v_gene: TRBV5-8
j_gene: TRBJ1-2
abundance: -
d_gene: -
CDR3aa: CASSLPGNYGYTF
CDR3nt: TGTGCCAGCAGCTTGCCCGGGAACTATGGCTACACCTTC

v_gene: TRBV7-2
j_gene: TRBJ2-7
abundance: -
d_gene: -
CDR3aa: CASSLVQGLYEQYF
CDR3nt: TGTGCCAGCAGCTTAGTGCAGGGCCTATACGAGCAGTACTTC

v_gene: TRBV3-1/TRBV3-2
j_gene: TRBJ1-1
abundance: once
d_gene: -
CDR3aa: CASSQGEGAAEAFF
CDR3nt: TGTGCCAGCAGCCAAGGGGAGGGCGCCGCTGAAGCTTTCTTT

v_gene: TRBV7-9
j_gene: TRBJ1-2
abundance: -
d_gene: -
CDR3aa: CASSSVTNYGYTF
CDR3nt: TGTGCCAGCAGCTCCGTTACTAACTATGGCTACACCTTC

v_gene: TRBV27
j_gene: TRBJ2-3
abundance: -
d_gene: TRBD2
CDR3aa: CASSASLALGRDTQYF
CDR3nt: TGTGCCAGCAGTGCTTCACTAGCGCTGGGTCGAGATACGCAGTATTTT

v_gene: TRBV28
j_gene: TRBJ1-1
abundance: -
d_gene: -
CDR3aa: CASSLTGGNTEAFF
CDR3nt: TGTGCCAGCAGTTTGACGGGAGGGAACACTGAAGCTTTCTTT

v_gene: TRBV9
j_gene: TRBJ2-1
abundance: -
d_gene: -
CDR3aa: CASSVGVGVGNNEQFF
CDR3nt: TGTGCCAGCAGCGTAGGGGTGGGAGTAGGCAACAATGAGCAGTTCTTC

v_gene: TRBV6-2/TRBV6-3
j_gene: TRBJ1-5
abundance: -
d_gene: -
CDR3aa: CASSYPGNQPQHF
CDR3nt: TGTGCCAGCAGTTACCCCGGCAATCAGCCCCAGCATTTT

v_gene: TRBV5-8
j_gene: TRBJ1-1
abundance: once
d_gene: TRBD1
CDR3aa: CASSPDRGLRTEAFF
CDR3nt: TGTGCCAGCAGCCCAGACAGGGGGTTGAGGACTGAAGCTTTCTTT

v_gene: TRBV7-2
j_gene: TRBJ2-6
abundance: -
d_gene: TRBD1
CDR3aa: CASSLARNRGPSGANVLTF
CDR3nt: TGTGCCAGCAGCTTAGCGCGAAACAGGGGCCCCTCTGGGGCCAACGTCCTGACTTTC

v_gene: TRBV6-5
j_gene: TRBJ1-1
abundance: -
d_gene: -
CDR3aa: CASSYSSRRGTTEAFF
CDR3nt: TGTGCCAGCAGTTACTCCTCGCGAAGGGGGACCACTGAAGCTTTCTTT

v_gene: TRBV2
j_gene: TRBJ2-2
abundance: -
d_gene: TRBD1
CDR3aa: CASRDIGTGGTGELFF
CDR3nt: TGTGCCAGCAGGGACATAGGGACAGGGGGAACCGGGGAGCTGTTTTTT

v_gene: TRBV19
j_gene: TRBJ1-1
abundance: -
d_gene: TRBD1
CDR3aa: CASRQGMNTEAFF
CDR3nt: TGTGCCAGCAGACAGGGCATGAACACTGAAGCTTTCTTT

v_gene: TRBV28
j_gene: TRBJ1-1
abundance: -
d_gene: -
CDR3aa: CASSLYRMNTEAFF
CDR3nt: TGTGCCAGCAGTTTATACAGGATGAACACTGAAGCTTTCTTT

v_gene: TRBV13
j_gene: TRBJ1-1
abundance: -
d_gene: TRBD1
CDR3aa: CASSPRQGLVNTEAFF
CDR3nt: TGTGCCAGCAGCCCCCGACAGGGACTGGTGAACACTGAAGCTTTCTTT

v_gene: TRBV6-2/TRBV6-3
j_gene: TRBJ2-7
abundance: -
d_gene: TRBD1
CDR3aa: CASSPDRVNEQYF
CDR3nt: TGTGCCAGCAGTCCCGACAGGGTTAACGAGCAGTACTTC

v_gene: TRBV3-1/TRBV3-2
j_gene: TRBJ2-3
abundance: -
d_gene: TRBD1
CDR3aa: CASSRLGTGGADTQYF
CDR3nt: TGTGCCAGCAGCCGTCTCGGGACAGGGGGCGCAGATACGCAGTATTTT

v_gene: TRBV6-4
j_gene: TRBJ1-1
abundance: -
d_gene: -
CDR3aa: CASSDSARFAEAFF
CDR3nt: TGTGCCAGCAGTGACTCGGCTAGATTCGCTGAAGCTTTCTTT

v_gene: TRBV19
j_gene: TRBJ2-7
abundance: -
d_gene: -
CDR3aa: CASSSTVSQGSYEQYF
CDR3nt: TGTGCCAGTAGTAGCACCGTTTCTCAGGGGTCCTACGAGCAGTACTTC

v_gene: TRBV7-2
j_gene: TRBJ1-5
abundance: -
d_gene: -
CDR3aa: CASSLGVSNQPQHF
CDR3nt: TGTGCCAGCAGCTTAGGAGTTTCTAATCAGCCCCAGCATTTT

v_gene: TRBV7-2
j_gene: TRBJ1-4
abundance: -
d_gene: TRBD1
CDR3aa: CASSGGTGAREKLFF
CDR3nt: TGTGCCAGCAGCGGAGGGACAGGGGCTCGGGAAAAACTGTTTTTT

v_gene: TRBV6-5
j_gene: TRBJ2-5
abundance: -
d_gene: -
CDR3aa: CASGSPGHGGETQYF
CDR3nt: TGTGCCAGCGGGTCTCCGGGACACGGTGGGGAGACCCAGTACTTC

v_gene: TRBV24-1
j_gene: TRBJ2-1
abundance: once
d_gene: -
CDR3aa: CATSDVSSYNEQFF
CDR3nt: TGTGCCACCAGTGATGTGAGCTCCTACAATGAGCAGTTCTTC

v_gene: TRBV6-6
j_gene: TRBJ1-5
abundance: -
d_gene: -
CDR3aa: CASSTTGWRHF
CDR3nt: TGTGCCAGCAGTACAACAGGGTGGAGGCATTTT

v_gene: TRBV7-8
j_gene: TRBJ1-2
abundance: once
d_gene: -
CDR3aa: CASSLDGVGGYGYTF
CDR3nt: TGTGCCAGCAGCTTAGACGGGGTGGGAGGATATGGCTACACCTTC

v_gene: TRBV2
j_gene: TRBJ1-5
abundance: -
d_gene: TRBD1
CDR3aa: CASRVETTGLNQPQHF
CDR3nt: TGTGCCAGCAGGGTAGAGACGACAGGGCTGAATCAGCCCCAGCATTTT

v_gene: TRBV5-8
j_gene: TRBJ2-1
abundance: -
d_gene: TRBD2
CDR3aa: CASSPWGAGGYNEQFF
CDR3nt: TGTGCCAGCAGCCCCTGGGGAGCGGGAGGCTACAATGAGCAGTTCTTC

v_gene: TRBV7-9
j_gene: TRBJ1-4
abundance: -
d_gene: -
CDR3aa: CASSLASPTNEKLFF
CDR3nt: TGTGCCAGCAGCTTAGCCAGTCCAACTAATGAAAAACTGTTTTTT

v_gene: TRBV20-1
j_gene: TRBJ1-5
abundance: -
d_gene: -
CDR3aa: CSASAGGQYSNQPQHF
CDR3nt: TGCAGTGCTAGTGCCGGGGGTCAGTATAGCAATCAGCCCCAGCATTTT

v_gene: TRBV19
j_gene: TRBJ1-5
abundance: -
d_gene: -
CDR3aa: CASSGRRDPFSNQPQHF
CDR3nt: TGTGCCAGTAGTGGTAGGAGAGACCCATTCAGCAATCAGCCCCAGCATTTT

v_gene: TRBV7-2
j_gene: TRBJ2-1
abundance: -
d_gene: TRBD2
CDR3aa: CASNPSGRVENEQFF
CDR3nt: TGTGCCAGCAACCCGAGCGGGAGGGTCGAGAATGAGCAGTTCTTC

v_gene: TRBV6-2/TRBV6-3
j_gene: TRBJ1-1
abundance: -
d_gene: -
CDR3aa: CASSYSTRNTEAFF
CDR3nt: TGTGCCAGCAGTTACTCAACGCGGAACACTGAAGCTTTCTTT

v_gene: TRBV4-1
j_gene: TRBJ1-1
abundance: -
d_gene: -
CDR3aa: CASSQVLQKTNTEAFF
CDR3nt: TGCGCCAGCAGCCAAGTACTTCAAAAGACAAACACTGAAGCTTTCTTT

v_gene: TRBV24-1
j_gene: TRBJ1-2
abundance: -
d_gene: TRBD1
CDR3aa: CATSDPGTGDYGYTF
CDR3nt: TGTGCCACCAGTGATCCCGGGACAGGCGACTATGGCTACACCTTC

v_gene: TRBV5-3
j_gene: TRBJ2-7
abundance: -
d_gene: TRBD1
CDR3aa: CARSPSRQGSSYEQYF
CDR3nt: TGTGCCAGAAGCCCCTCCCGACAGGGCAGTTCCTACGAGCAGTACTTC

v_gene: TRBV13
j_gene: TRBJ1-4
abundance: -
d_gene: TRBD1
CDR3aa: CASSPRQGRLGNEKLFF
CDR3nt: TGTGCCAGCAGCCCACGACAGGGGAGATTGGGTAATGAAAAACTGTTTTTT

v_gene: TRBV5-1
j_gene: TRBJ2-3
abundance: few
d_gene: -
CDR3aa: CASSRRRGPDTQYF
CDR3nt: TGCGCCAGCAGCCGCCGGAGGGGCCCAGATACGCAGTATTTT